A selection of T cell receptor beta chains follows, all from one sample in a study of CD8+ T cells in alopecia areata. The table came from immunoSEQ multiplex PCR; TCRdb's copy has only in-frame clones and leaves some out. Among over 85,000 clones listed, about 45% were seen once. Sequenced input: CD4+ T cells sorted from blood. The origin of the receptors is a human donor with alopecia areata. Both conserved end residues are part of each CDR3. A D gene is named only where the DNA matches it firmly. The size entry is marked missing in some rows and otherwise reads once, few, many or a size class.

>.|few|15|TRBV2|TRBJ2-1
CASSLQGSSYNEQFF
TGTGCCAGCAGCTTACAGGGAAGCTCCTACAATGAGCAGTTCTTC
>.|.|14|TRBV28|TRBJ2-3
CASRGLPRPDTQYF
TGTGCCAGCAGGGGACTCCCGAGGCCAGATACGCAGTATTTT
>TRBD1|.|14|TRBV29-1|TRBJ2-2
CSVAGGGFAGELFF
TGCAGCGTTGCAGGGGGTGGATTTGCCGGGGAGCTGTTTTTT
>.|.|13|TRBV29-1|TRBJ1-5
CSVRQGGGQPQHF
TGCAGCGTTAGGCAGGGTGGGGGTCAGCCCCAGCATTTT
>.|few|12|TRBV23-1|TRBJ2-7
CASNPNPYEQYF
TGCGCCAGCAACCCGAACCCCTACGAGCAGTACTTC
>TRBD1|.|15|TRBV14|TRBJ1-4
CASSPLDRASEKLFF
TGTGCCAGCAGCCCCTTGGACAGGGCGAGTGAAAAACTGTTTTTT
>.|few|12|TRBV29-1|TRBJ2-7
CSVETQYYEQYF
TGCAGCGTTGAAACACAGTACTACGAGCAGTACTTC
>.|.|16|TRBV2|TRBJ1-2
CASSERSGQRAIGYTF
TGTGCCAGCAGTGAGAGGTCAGGGCAAAGAGCTATCGGCTACACCTTC
>.|.|15|TRBV29-1|TRBJ2-7
CSVVLAFEPYYEQYF
TGCAGCGTTGTCCTAGCTTTCGAGCCTTACTACGAGCAGTACTTC
>.|.|11|TRBV20-1|TRBJ1-2
CSATGPYGYTF
TGCAGTGCGACCGGACCGTATGGCTACACCTTC
>.|few|16|TRBV7-2|TRBJ2-6
CASSPQGSSGANVLTF
TGTGCCAGCAGCCCCCAGGGATCCTCTGGGGCCAACGTCCTGACTTTC
>.|.|13|TRBV30|TRBJ1-5
CAWSVQGDQPQHF
TGTGCCTGGAGTGTTCAAGGGGATCAGCCCCAGCATTTT
>.|few|15|TRBV7-3|TRBJ2-1
CASSLNSQSLNEQFF
TGTGCCAGCAGCTTAAATTCCCAATCCCTCAATGAGCAGTTCTTC
>.|few|15|TRBV18|TRBJ1-1
CASSSQFSMNTEAFF
TGTGCCAGCTCATCACAGTTTTCCATGAACACTGAAGCTTTCTTT
>.|few|14|TRBV29-1|TRBJ2-3
CSVETGSGADTQYF
TGCAGCGTCGAGACAGGCAGTGGGGCAGATACGCAGTATTTT
>TRBD1|.|13|TRBV5-1|TRBJ1-2
CASSWGQGSGYTF
TGCGCCAGCAGCTGGGGACAGGGCTCCGGCTACACCTTC
>TRBD1|few|13|TRBV28|TRBJ1-1
CASNVDRDPEAFF
TGTGCCAGCAACGTGGACAGGGACCCTGAAGCTTTCTTT
>.|few|15|TRBV7-9|TRBJ2-2
CASSFIPANTGELFF
TGTGCCAGCAGCTTTATCCCCGCGAACACCGGGGAGCTGTTTTTT
>.|once|18|TRBV30|TRBJ2-7
CAWKSSGVLRWGPYEQYF
TGTGCCTGGAAGAGCTCGGGTGTCCTCCGCTGGGGTCCCTACGAGCAGTACTTC
>.|.|13|TRBV29-1|TRBJ1-1
CSVEKGKNTEAFF
TGCAGCGTTGAAAAGGGCAAGAACACTGAAGCTTTCTTT
>.|.|17|TRBV15|TRBJ2-5
CATSRAVATTAQETQYF
TGTGCCACCAGCAGAGCGGTTGCCACTACGGCCCAAGAGACCCAGTACTTC
>.|.|16|TRBV5-6|TRBJ1-5
CASSLTTGGSNQPQHF
TGTGCCAGCAGCTTGACTACAGGAGGCAGCAATCAGCCCCAGCATTTT
>.|.|16|TRBV5-1|TRBJ2-1
CASSLGAGEARNEQFF
TGCGCCAGCAGCTTGGGGGCCGGGGAGGCCAGGAATGAGCAGTTCTTC
>TRBD2|few|18|TRBV7-9|TRBJ2-1
CASSPTIALAGPYNEQFF
TGTGCCAGCAGCCCCACCATAGCCTTAGCGGGACCCTACAATGAGCAGTTCTTC
>.|.|16|TRBV30|TRBJ1-2
CAWSKGRQGSFYGYTF
TGTGCCTGGAGTAAGGGACGGCAGGGAAGTTTCTATGGCTACACCTTC
>TRBD1|.|14|TRBV19|TRBJ2-5
CASSKGGVEETQYF
TGTGCCAGTAGTAAAGGGGGCGTTGAAGAGACCCAGTACTTC
>.|.|14|TRBV5-1|TRBJ2-7
CASSLDRGKGEQYF
TGCGCCAGCAGCTTGGATCGGGGGAAAGGCGAGCAGTACTTC
>TRBD1|.|15|TRBV30|TRBJ2-1
CAWSVQGSSYNEQFF
TGTGCCTGGAGTGTACAGGGGAGCTCCTACAATGAGCAGTTCTTC
>.|.|13|TRBV5-1|TRBJ2-5
CASTWRAGETQYF
TGCGCCAGCACGTGGAGGGCCGGTGAGACCCAGTACTTC
>.|.|13|TRBV23-1|TRBJ1-5
CASSQLSDQPQHF
TGCGCCAGCAGTCAATTGAGCGATCAGCCCCAGCATTTT
>.|.|14|TRBV30|TRBJ2-6
CAWTRTSGANVLTF
TGTGCCTGGACTAGGACCTCTGGGGCCAACGTCCTGACTTTC
>TRBD1|few|13|TRBV29-1|TRBJ2-5
CSARQGSQETQYF
TGCAGCGCAAGACAGGGGAGCCAAGAGACCCAGTACTTC
>.|.|16|TRBV6-5|TRBJ2-1
CASSYSPGARYNEQFF
TGTGCCAGCAGTTACTCCCCGGGGGCTCGATACAATGAGCAGTTCTTC
>TRBD2|.|17|TRBV11-2|TRBJ2-7
CASSLDGTGTSGNEQYF
TGTGCCAGCAGCTTAGATGGTACCGGGACTAGCGGGAACGAGCAGTACTTC
>.|.|11|TRBV11-2|TRBJ2-5
CASSFEETQYF
TGTGCCAGCAGTTTTGAAGAGACCCAGTACTTC
>TRBD2|few|15|TRBV28|TRBJ2-1
CASKSGAGAYNEQFF
TGTGCCAGCAAAAGCGGGGCGGGTGCCTACAATGAGCAGTTCTTC
>.|few|17|TRBV28|TRBJ1-1
CASRPMGNRLMNTEAFF
TGTGCCAGCAGACCGATGGGGAACCGTTTAATGAACACTGAAGCTTTCTTT
>.|.|14|TRBV2|TRBJ1-3
CASSVRNSGNTIYF
TGTGCCAGCAGTGTCAGGAACTCTGGAAACACCATATATTTT
>TRBD2|.|13|TRBV30|TRBJ2-5
CAWSGGASETQYF
TGTGCCTGGAGCGGGGGGGCTTCAGAGACCCAGTACTTC
>.|.|13|TRBV29-1|TRBJ1-2
CSVAQGANYGYTF
TGCAGCGTTGCCCAGGGAGCTAACTATGGCTACACCTTC
>.|.|14|TRBV30|TRBJ1-5
CAWTPRGSNQPQHF
TGTGCCTGGACCCCAAGGGGGAGCAATCAGCCCCAGCATTTT
>.|few|14|TRBV2|TRBJ2-7
CASSAVPPYSEQYF
TGTGCCAGCAGCGCCGTCCCCCCTTACTCCGAGCAGTACTTC
>.|.|11|TRBV30|TRBJ2-1
CAWSVGAEQFF
TGTGCCTGGAGTGTTGGGGCTGAGCAGTTCTTC
>.|.|14|TRBV5-4|TRBJ2-5
CASNPAGSGGTQYF
TGTGCCAGCAACCCCGCAGGGAGCGGAGGGACCCAGTACTTC
>.|few|12|TRBV30|TRBJ1-2
CAWVADSYGYTF
TGTGCCTGGGTTGCGGACAGCTATGGCTACACCTTC
>.|few|13|TRBV2|TRBJ1-5
CASRQDSNQPQHF
TGTGCCAGCCGCCAGGATAGCAATCAGCCCCAGCATTTT
>TRBD2|.|16|TRBV29-1|TRBJ2-1
CSVEGLLAGGYNEQFF
TGCAGCGTTGAAGGTCTTCTAGCGGGGGGCTACAATGAGCAGTTCTTC